This paragraph covers one TCR beta chain sequence. The antigen remains undetermined. The source of the sample is a study of T cells in Graves' hyperthyroidism and ophthalmopathy. Study-wide points: Researchers found most expanded thyroid clonotypes above 0.001 in blood as well.

The CDR3 regions of TCR beta were amplified from RNA transcripts. The primer set for the first-round RT-PCR of the TCR CDR3 was HTBI. Using its own MiXCR run on the multiplex PCR reads, TCRdb lists one record per CDR3 protein. This table has some 340,000 distinct CDR3 sequences, approximately 13% appearing once. CDR3 length: 18 amino acids. V trimming: 3 bases; J trimming: 1 base; junction bases outside the gene matches: 16. CDR1 is DFQATT and CDR2 is SNEGSKA in the germline V gene (reference sequence). Enrolled ophthalmopathy patients presented with a Clinical Activity Score of at least 3, a NOSPECS grade of at least 4, and disease duration under 3 months. Exclusion of a patient resulted from uncontrolled infection, other autoimmune disease, pregnancy or lactation. Diagnoses were established using clinical symptoms, serum thyroxine and TRAb, thyroid ultrasound and orbital computed tomography.

The specimen was blood. The TCR was taken from a woman aged 40 to 50 with Graves' ophthalmopathy. V usage is TRBV20-1 and J usage is TRBJ2-3; 7 bases line up with TRBD2. The DNA for the CDR3 is TGCAGTGCTAGGGTACGGGGGAGGGCCAATTGGGGCACAGATACGCAGTATTTT. Protein product: CSARVRGRANWGTDTQYF.